One and the same sample provided the 9 T cell receptor beta chains below, sequenced in a study of shared clonotypes between healthy human individuals. Terminally differentiated effector memory CD45RA+ cells were excluded by CCR7 positive selection of CD45RO-negative cells. The method was immunoSEQ multiplex PCR; TCRdb's version includes in-frame clones alone and lacks a portion of them. The table lists around 2,100,000 clones, over 85% of them singletons, with roughly 1.2% in the top ten. Source material: naive CD8+ T cells sorted from blood. These receptors all come from a man aged 18 to 35 in good health.

The rearrangement links TRBV14 to TRBJ2-1; possibly TRBD1 for D (6 bases). Germline CDR1 and CDR2: SGHDN and FVKESK. The CDR3 runs 15 residues. V was clipped by 1 base and J by 0 bases, with 7 bases between them. The CDR3 spells CASSQGGGSYNEQFF. CDR3 nucleotide sequence: TGTGCCAGCAGCCAAGGAGGGGGCTCCTACAATGAGCAGTTCTTC.

The V gene is TRBV5-6, the J gene TRBJ1-6; no clear D. The germline CDR1 and CDR2 sequences are SGHDT and YYEEEE. Deletions cut 0 bases from V and 6 bases from J, with 7 bases between. The CDR3 spans 14 residues. The DNA for the CDR3 is TGTGCCAGCAGCTTGGCAGCAGCTAATTCACCCCTCCACTTT. As protein: CASSLAAANSPLHF.

This sequence joins TRBV4-3 and TRBJ2-7, with a weak D call TRBD1 (5 bases). The V gene's germline CDR1 is LGHNA and CDR2 YSLEER. V was cut by 0 bases and J by 6 bases, with 21 bases left in between. The CDR3 sequence is 17 residues long. The CDR3 here is CASSQDTFRQGKVEQYF. CDR3 sequence (DNA): TGCGCCAGCAGCCAAGATACGTTTCGGCAGGGCAAAGTCGAGCAGTACTTC.

This CDR3 reads CASSGTSVSTDTQYF. DNA for the CDR3: TGTGCCAGCAGCGGGACTAGCGTTAGCACAGATACGCAGTATTTT. The genes are TRBV11-2 and TRBJ2-3, with 10 bases aligning to TRBD2. Germline-derived CDR1 and CDR2 are SGHAT and FQNNGV. This CDR3 spans 15 amino acids. The ends lost 5 bases at V and 0 bases at J; junction bases unmatched: 2.

The chain uses TRBV6-4 and TRBJ1-2, with D unresolved. Germline V lookup: CDR1 MRHNA, CDR2 SNTAGT. V lost 3 bases to trimming and J lost 6 bases, with 5 bases between them. This CDR3 has 11 amino acids. The CDR3 bases are TGTGCCAGCAGTGAGGCGGATGGCTACACCTTC. Translating gives CASSEADGYTF.

V gene TRBV11-3 combines with J gene TRBJ2-1, with D unclear. Germline CDR1 reads SGHNT; CDR2 reads YENEEA. There are 16 residues in the CDR3. V was cut by 0 bases and J by 3 bases, with 12 bases left in between. CDR3 in DNA: TGTGCCAGCAGCTTAGATCTTGAAGGGATCTACAATGAGCAGTTCTTC. The encoded protein is CASSLDLEGIYNEQFF.

The V and J genes are TRBV6-1 and TRBJ1-1; D is uncertain. Germline CDR1 reads MNHNS; CDR2 reads SASEGT. The CDR3 loop spans 16 amino acids. Between the trimmed V and J ends, which lost 5 bases and 0 bases, there was a span of 16 bases. CDR3 region: CASSQGSVGMNTEAFF. The CDR3 region has the DNA TGTGCCAGCAGTCAAGGTTCGGTTGGGATGAACACTGAAGCTTTCTTT.

The J gene is TRBJ2-7, the V gene TRBV29-1; D not certain. This CDR3 has 13 residues. The ends were cut back, 4 bases at V and 2 bases at J, with 12 bases in the middle. Looked up from germline, CDR1 is SQVTM and CDR2 is ANQGSEA. The CDR3 coding sequence is TGCAGCGTTGCCAGCGATCAAGCCTACGAGCAGTACTTC. Translated: CSVASDQAYEQYF.

The chain carries TRBV9 and TRBJ2-2; either TRBD1 or TRBD2 may supply D (5 bases each). Germline CDR1 SGDLS, CDR2 YYNGEE. V was cut by 0 bases and J by 3 bases, with 12 bases left in between. There are 16 residues in the CDR3. CDR3 nucleotides: TGTGCCAGCAGCGTAGTCGATGTGGGGGACACCGGGGAGCTGTTTTTT. This gives the protein CASSVVDVGDTGELFF.